This T cell receptor (beta chain) was observed in a study of Graves' ophthalmopathy and Graves' hyperthyroidism. V was pared by 6 bases and J by 3 bases, with 7 bases of the junction left unmatched. Per germline, CDR1 MNHEY and CDR2 SVGAGI. The CDR3 is made up of 14 amino acids. This clonotype was picked up a small number of times. Researchers took RNA transcripts and amplified TCR beta CDR3 regions from them. A first-round RT-PCR used HTBI primers, followed by a second-round multiplex PCR. From the multiplex PCR reads, TCRdb called clonotypes with MiXCR, one entry per CDR3 protein. The profile shows around 1,000,000 distinct CDR3 sequences, roughly 35% of them singletons.

The rearrangement links TRBV6-5 to TRBJ1-2, with TRBD1 identical over 7 bases. Sequencing input: peripheral blood or thyroid tissue (not recorded which). This receptor was identified in an adult man with Graves' hyperthyroidism. The CDR3 nucleotides are TGTGCCAGCAGCCCTATGACAGGGTACTATGGCTACACCTTC. Protein product: CASSPMTGYYGYTF.